Listed here are 18 T cell receptor beta chains from one sample, sequenced in a study of cytomegalovirus exposure and HLA in healthy donors. Vbeta (60) and Jbeta (13) primers were used in the PCR. Generated by immunoSEQ multiplex PCR, the TCRdb table keeps only in-frame clones and is missing some. The table records some 200,000 clones, about three quarters of them present only once. The sequenced sample was PBMCs. The receptor set was obtained from a man aged 35 to 55 in good health and CMV-seronegative.

The chain has TRBV5-4 and TRBJ1-4; TRBD1 is a possible D gene (6 bases). Trimming took 0 bases from V and 7 from J, leaving 19 bases between them. In germline, CDR1 is SGHNT, CDR2 YYREEE (reference sequence). There are 17 residues in the CDR3. CDR3 sequence reads: CASSLVGGRSRVEKLFF. CDR3 coding DNA: TGTGCCAGCAGCTTGGTAGGGGGTAGATCTCGCGTTGAAAAACTGTTTTTT.

The chain couples TRBV27 to TRBJ2-3; 10 bases align to TRBD2. V lost 5 bases and J lost 8; bases outside the gene matches: 7. Germline V gene lookup returns CDR1 MNHEY and CDR2 SMNVEV (reference sequence). The CDR3 is 14 residues long. For the CDR3, the DNA is TGTGCCAGCAGTCGAACGACTAGCGGGCTTACGCAGTATTTT. Its translation: CASSRTTSGLTQYF.

The CDR3 sequence is CSVVTGSNGYTF. Here the CDR3 DNA reads TGCAGCGTTGTGACGGGATCCAATGGCTACACCTTC. This chain joins TRBV29-1 and TRBJ1-2; D remains unclear. The germline CDR1 and CDR2 sequences are SQVTM and ANQGSEA. Deletions cut 4 bases from V and 6 bases from J, with 12 bases between. This CDR3 contains 12 residues.

This clone has a single count. The chain links TRBV5-1 to TRBJ2-5, with 13 nucleotides matching TRBD2. The CDR3 totals 15 residues. In germline, CDR1 is SGHRS, CDR2 YFSETQ. Unmatched junction bases numbered 4, after V lost 4 bases and J lost 4 bases. The CDR3 sequence: CASSVTSGGRETQYF. DNA of the CDR3: TGCGCCAGCAGCGTGACTAGCGGGGGGCGAGAGACCCAGTACTTC.

V gene TRBV5-4 combines with J gene TRBJ2-7; tentatively, D is TRBD2 (6 bases). Germline V gene data show CDR1 as SGHNT and CDR2 as YYREEE (reference sequence). V gave up 2 bases and J gave up 6 bases, with 12 bases separating them. This CDR3 has 13 residues. The CDR3 coding sequence is TGTGCCAGCAGCTTCCAGGGAGGTTTCGAGCAGTACTTC. Its translation is CASSFQGGFEQYF.

The rearrangement joins TRBV2 to TRBJ1-6; 11 positions match TRBD1. Germline trimming cut 10 bases from V and 9 bases from J; bases unmatched to any gene: 11. The CDR3 runs to 15 residues. Germline V lookup: CDR1 SNHLY, CDR2 FYNNEI. DNA for the CDR3: TGTGCCACCATAGATCGGACAGGGGGCACTTCACCCCTCCACTTT. This gives the protein CATIDRTGGTSPLHF.

The CDR3 sequence is CASGDRGGLAEAFF. DNA of the CDR3: TGTGCCAGCGGAGACAGGGGCGGGTTAGCTGAAGCTTTCTTT. The J gene is TRBJ1-1, the V gene TRBV5-6; 8 bases map to TRBD1. Germline loops: CDR1 SGHDT, CDR2 YYEEEE. The CDR3 is made up of 14 amino acids. With V trimmed by 7 bases and J by 6 bases, 11 bases remained unmatched.

This chain joins TRBV19 and TRBJ2-2; D is undetermined. The CDR3 is made up of 12 amino acids. Germline V gene lookup returns CDR1 LNHDA and CDR2 SQIVND (reference sequence). V gave up 4 bases and J gave up 6 bases, with 6 bases separating them. In DNA form, the CDR3 reads TGTGCCAGTAGTACCCGTCCCGGGGAGCTGTTTTTT. As protein: CASSTRPGELFF.

The V and J genes are TRBV19 and TRBJ2-1; unclear D gene. The germline V and J ends were trimmed by 3 bases and 4 bases, with 10 bases remaining between them. The CDR3 length is 14 residues. The germline V gene has CDR1 LNHDA and CDR2 SQIVND (reference sequence). The CDR3 region has the DNA TGTGCCAGTAGTATCGGAGCAGAATACAATGAGCAGTTCTTC. It specifies CASSIGAEYNEQFF.

The genes are TRBV7-9 and TRBJ1-1; TRBD1 matches at 11 bases. The CDR3 contains 14 residues. J was trimmed by 7 bases and V by 5 bases; bases with no gene match: 6. Germline-derived CDR1 and CDR2 are SEHNR and FQNEAQ (reference sequence). DNA of the CDR3: TGTGCCAGCAGCGTAGGGACAGGGGGTGGTGAAGCTTTCTTT. Translation gives CASSVGTGGGEAFF.

This sequence joins TRBV5-1 and TRBJ2-5; the D gene is possibly TRBD1 (6 bases). Trimming left V 4 bases short and J 3 bases short, with 10 bases between. The germline gives CDR1 SGHRS, CDR2 YFSETQ. The CDR3 runs 13 residues. The CDR3 DNA reads TGCGCCAGCAGCGGGGCAGGGGAAGAGACCCAGTACTTC. It translates to CASSGAGEETQYF. Drawing the rest from reference TRBV5-1 and TRBJ2-5, the complete variable domain is KAGVTQTPRYLIKTRGQQVTLSCSPISGHRSVSWYQQTPGQGLQFLFEYFSETQRNKGNFPGRFSGRQFSNSRSEMNVSTLELGDSALYLCASSGAGEETQYFGPGTRLLVL.

This chain connects TRBV13 to TRBJ2-3; D is perhaps TRBD2 (5 bases). The ends were cut back, 4 bases at V and 6 bases at J, with 17 bases in the middle. Germline V gene lookup returns CDR1 PRHDT and CDR2 FYEKMQ (reference sequence). The CDR3 is 15 amino acids. CDR3 region: CASSSGGRGRDTQYF. The CDR3 bases are TGTGCCAGCAGCTCCGGAGGACGAGGAAGGGATACGCAGTATTTT.

The V and J genes are TRBV7-2 and TRBJ2-2; 9 bases map to TRBD1. The CDR3 totals 16 residues. Trimming cost V 4 bases and J 6 bases; bases outside gene matches: 9. Germline-derived CDR1 and CDR2 are SGHTA and FQGNSA. CDR3 in DNA: TGTGCCAGCAGCTCCGGGACAGGGTTAAGGCCCGGGGAGCTGTTTTTT. Amino acid sequence: CASSSGTGLRPGELFF.

The chain carries TRBV30 and TRBJ2-7; a possible D gene is TRBD2 (5 bases). V lost 3 bases and J lost 7, with 19 bases in between. This CDR3 region has 14 residues. Germline-derived CDR1 and CDR2 are GTSNPN and SVGIG (reference sequence). In DNA, the CDR3 is TGTGCCTGGAGGGAGGACGGCGCTTTTTGGGAGCAGTACTTC. The encoded protein is CAWREDGAFWEQYF.

This clone was recorded a few times. V gene TRBV6-5 combines with J gene TRBJ1-1; 9 bases are shared with TRBD1. The ends lost 6 bases at V and 10 bases at J; junction bases unmatched: 9. CDR1 is MNHEY, CDR2 SVGAGI, per germline. The length of the CDR3 is 13 residues. CDR3: CASSTGQGLRAFF. The CDR3 DNA reads TGTGCCAGCAGCACGGGACAGGGTTTACGAGCTTTCTTT.

The V call is TRBV11-3, the J call TRBJ1-1; 7 positions agree with TRBD1. V shed 5 bases, J shed 4 bases, and the junction held 4 bases outside the gene matches. The length of the CDR3 is 13 residues. Germline lookup yields CDR1 SGHNT and CDR2 YENEEA. The CDR3 reads CASSGSGGTEAFF. Here the CDR3 DNA reads TGTGCCAGCAGCGGCTCAGGGGGCACTGAAGCTTTCTTT.

Here the CDR3 reads CASSSRTANNSPLHF. As DNA, the CDR3 is TGTGCCAGCAGCTCACGGACAGCGAATAATTCACCCCTCCACTTT. The chain links TRBV11-2 to TRBJ1-6, with D perhaps TRBD1 (6 bases). Germline-derived CDR1 and CDR2 are SGHAT and FQNNGV. V was clipped by 4 bases and J by 5 bases, with 12 bases between them. The CDR3 totals 15 residues. Combining the CDR3 with reference TRBV11-2 and TRBJ1-6 gives the whole variable domain EAGVAQSPRYKIIEKRQSVAFWCNPISGHATLYWYQQILGQGPKLLIQFQNNGVVDDSQLPKDRFSAERLKGVDSTLKIQPAKLEDSAVYLCASSSRTANNSPLHFGNGTRLTVT.

The chain couples TRBV6-1 to TRBJ1-1; TRBD1 matches 8 bases. The germline V gene has CDR1 MNHNS and CDR2 SASEGT. The CDR3 consists of 14 residues. The V gene end was trimmed by 8 bases and the J gene end by 5 bases; junction bases not matched to a gene: 10. The CDR3 sequence: CASSEFRGQTEAFF. CDR3 DNA: TGTGCCAGCTCTGAATTCAGGGGGCAGACTGAAGCTTTCTTT.